The next 6 T cell receptor beta chains were all read from a single sample in a study of graft-versus-host responses after intestinal transplantation. Sequencing used immunoSEQ multiplex PCR; TCRdb keeps in-frame clones, though not all of them. Among about 8,900 clones listed, around a quarter were seen once. Co-plating was performed using 200,000 CFSE-labeled responder cells and 200,000 irradiated, violet-dye-labeled stimulator cells. Sequences were derived from alloreactive CD8+ T cells from a mixed lymphocyte reaction culture, sampled before transplantation. Subset defined: CFSE-low proliferating T cells sorted from approximately 6-day pre-transplant mixed lymphocyte reaction (GvH or HvG direction). These receptor sequences come from a human patient who was an organ donor for intestinal transplantation.

The genes are TRBV27 and TRBJ1-6, with D unclear. Trimming removed 3 bases at V and 7 bases at J, with 13 bases between. This CDR3 contains 15 residues. From germline, CDR1 is MNHEY and CDR2 SMNVEV (reference sequence). CDR3 bases: TGTGCCAGCAGTTTCCGTGGGGTTGGCAATTCACCCCTCCACTTT. It translates to CASSFRGVGNSPLHF.

The chain combines TRBV4-3 with TRBJ2-7; weak D call: TRBD1 (6 bases). CDR3 length equals 15 residues. Deletions cut 0 bases from V and 5 bases from J, with 14 bases between. Germline-derived CDR1 and CDR2 are LGHNA and YSLEER. In DNA form, the CDR3 reads TGCGCCAGCAGCCAAGATCCGACACAGGGTCACGAGCAGTACTTC. Translated: CASSQDPTQGHEQYF.

The chain links TRBV11-2 to TRBJ2-1, with 7 positions matching TRBD2. Trimming cost V 5 bases and J 2 bases; bases outside gene matches: 6. The CDR3 runs 15 residues. Germline values: CDR1 SGHAT, CDR2 FQNNGV. The CDR3 nucleotides read TGTGCCAGCAGCCCTCGGGACTACACCTACAATGAGCAGTTCTTC. Translating gives CASSPRDYTYNEQFF.

In this sample, this clone turned up a few times. The chain has TRBV7-2 and TRBJ2-1; D is uncertain. The CDR3 has 13 amino acids. The germline gives CDR1 SGHTA, CDR2 FQGNSA. Trimming took off 5 bases at V and 8 bases at J, with 13 bases between the two ends. CDR3 sequence reads: CASSLLRRDEQFF. The CDR3 nucleotides read TGTGCCAGCAGCCTTCTCCGTAGGGATGAGCAGTTCTTC.

This clone has only a few counts. Relative to the germline gene, one junction end is altered; a read error may explain this. The rearrangement uses TRBV9 and TRBJ2-5, with TRBD2 matching over 8 bases. This CDR3 region has 15 residues. CDR1 and CDR2 from the germline V gene are SGDLS and YYNGEE. CDR3 nucleotide sequence: TGTGCCGGCAGCGCCGGGGGGGGAGTAGGAGAGACCCAGTACTTC. Its translation is CAGSAGGGVGETQYF.

The chain uses TRBV7-8 and TRBJ2-1; 7 positions agree with TRBD1. The germline gives CDR1 SGHVS, CDR2 FQNEAQ. This CDR3 contains 15 residues. Trimming at V came to 5 bases and at J to 1 base, leaving 5 bases not matched to a gene. The CDR3 DNA is TGTGCCAGCAGCCACGACAGGGTTTCCTACAATGAGCAGTTCTTC. Encoded protein: CASSHDRVSYNEQFF.